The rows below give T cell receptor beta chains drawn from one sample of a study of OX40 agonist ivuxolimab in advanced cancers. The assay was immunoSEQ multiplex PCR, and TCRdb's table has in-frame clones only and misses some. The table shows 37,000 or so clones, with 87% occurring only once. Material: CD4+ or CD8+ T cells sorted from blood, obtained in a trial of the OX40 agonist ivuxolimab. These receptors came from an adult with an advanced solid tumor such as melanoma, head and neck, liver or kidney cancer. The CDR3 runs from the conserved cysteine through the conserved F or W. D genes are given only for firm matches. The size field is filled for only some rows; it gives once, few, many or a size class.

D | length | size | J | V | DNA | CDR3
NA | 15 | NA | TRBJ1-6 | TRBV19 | TGTGCCAGTGGCCAATACGACGATGGATCTTCACCCCTCCACTTT | CASGQYDDGSSPLHF
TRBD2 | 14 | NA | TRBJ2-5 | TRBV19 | TGTGCCAGTAGCCAGACTAGCGGCGGAGAGACCCAGTACTTC | CASSQTSGGETQYF
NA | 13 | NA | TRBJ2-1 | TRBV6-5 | TGTGCCAGCAGATTGACAGTTAACAATGAGCAGTTCTTC | CASRLTVNNEQFF
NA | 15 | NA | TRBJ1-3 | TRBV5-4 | TGTGCCAGCAGCCTCAGTGGAGCCTCTGGAAACACCATATATTTT | CASSLSGASGNTIYF
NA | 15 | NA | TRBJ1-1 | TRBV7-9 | TGTGCCAGCAGCTTAGGGTTGGGGGTATACACTGAAGCTTTCTTT | CASSLGLGVYTEAFF
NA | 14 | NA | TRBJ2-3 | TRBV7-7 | TGTGCCAGCAGCTTAGAACGGGGCACAGATACGCAGTATTTT | CASSLERGTDTQYF
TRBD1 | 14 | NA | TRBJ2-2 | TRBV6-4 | TGTGCCAGCAGTGAGGACAGGGACACCGGGGAGCTGTTTTTT | CASSEDRDTGELFF
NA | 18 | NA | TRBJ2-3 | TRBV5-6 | TGTGCCAGCAGCTTGGTTTTCGGGAACACTTTTAGCACAGATACGCAGTATTTT | CASSLVFGNTFSTDTQYF
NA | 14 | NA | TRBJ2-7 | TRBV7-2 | TGTGCCAGCAGCTCCGACAGACCCTCCTACGAGCAGTACTTC | CASSSDRPSYEQYF
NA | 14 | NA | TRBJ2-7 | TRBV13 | TGTGCCAGCAGCCCCCCCGGTAACTCCTACGAGCAGTACTTC | CASSPPGNSYEQYF
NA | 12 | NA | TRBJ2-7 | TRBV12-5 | TGTGCTAGTGGTTTGCCAGGGAACGAGCAGTACTTC | CASGLPGNEQYF
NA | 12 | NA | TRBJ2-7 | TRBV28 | TGTGCCAGCAGTTTCCCTGCCGCCGAGCAGTACTTC | CASSFPAAEQYF
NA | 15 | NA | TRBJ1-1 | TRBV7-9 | TGTGCCAGCAGCTTGGCGGACAGTATGAACACTGAAGCTTTCTTT | CASSLADSMNTEAFF
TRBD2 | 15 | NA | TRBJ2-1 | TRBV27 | TGTGCCAGCAGTCCGACCGCGGGGGGTTACAATGAGCAGTTCTTC | CASSPTAGGYNEQFF
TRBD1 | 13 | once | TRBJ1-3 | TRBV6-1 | TGTGCCAGCAGTGAAGTAAACAGGGGGACTGAGGATTTT | CASSEVNRGTEDF
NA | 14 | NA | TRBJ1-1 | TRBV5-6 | TGTGCCACCCAGCGGGCAGGGAGAGGAACTGAAGCTTTCTTT | CATQRAGRGTEAFF